The clone carrying this T cell receptor beta chain has at least ten counts. Its matching antigen is unknown. Each CDR3 protein is one row after TCRdb ran MiXCR on the reads. In the table there are fewer than 80,000 distinct CDR3 sequences, around 3.4% of which are singletons. The germline CDR1 and CDR2 sequences are MDHEN and SYDVKM. The CDR3 consists of 15 residues. Trimming at V came to 6 bases and at J to 5 bases, leaving 11 bases not matched to a gene. The data originate from a study of T cell repertoires in cytomegalovirus infection. Regarding the study as a whole: HLA-C-restricted TCR beta clonotypes specific for CMV led the ex vivo response.

This rearrangement joins TRBV28 to TRBJ2-7, with 9 bases aligning to TRBD1. The TCR sequence derives from a human donor in good health (CMV status not recorded). Some clones in this sample may be carry-over from other donors' samples. Sequenced input: PBMCs. CDR3 nucleotide sequence: TGTGCCAGCAGAAAACCCGGGACAGGGCCCGACGAGCAGTACTTC. Residues: CASRKPGTGPDEQYF.